This T cell receptor beta chain appears in the sequencing data of a study of control samples from healthy donors and cancer patients (dated by TCRdb to about 2020). The library was made by the immunoSEQ multiplex PCR assay. Drawn from immuneACCESS, this table holds only the in-frame rearrangements with V and J called that TCRdb kept. Clones are partly lost; checked studies trace under half to an unresolved V gene and leave the rest unexplained. The sample table lists some 170,000 clones, about 95% of them with a count of one. Of the sample, less than 15% is held by the ten largest clones. The CDR3 covers 11 residues, taking in both the cysteine and the phenylalanine. The CDR3 DNA has 33 bases and is translated from base 1. The germline V gene supplies CDR1 SGHDT and CDR2 YYEEEE. This clone was observed a single time. The target of this receptor is not known. The junction departs from the called germline gene at one end, perhaps through a read error.

The sequence joins TRBV5-6 to TRBJ1-2; 8 middle bases align to TRBD1. Sample: PBMCs. The sequence came from a man aged 55-75 years with colorectal cancer. The bases are TGTGCCAGCAGCCCTGGACAGGGTCTCGAATTC. Protein translation: CASSPGQGLEF.